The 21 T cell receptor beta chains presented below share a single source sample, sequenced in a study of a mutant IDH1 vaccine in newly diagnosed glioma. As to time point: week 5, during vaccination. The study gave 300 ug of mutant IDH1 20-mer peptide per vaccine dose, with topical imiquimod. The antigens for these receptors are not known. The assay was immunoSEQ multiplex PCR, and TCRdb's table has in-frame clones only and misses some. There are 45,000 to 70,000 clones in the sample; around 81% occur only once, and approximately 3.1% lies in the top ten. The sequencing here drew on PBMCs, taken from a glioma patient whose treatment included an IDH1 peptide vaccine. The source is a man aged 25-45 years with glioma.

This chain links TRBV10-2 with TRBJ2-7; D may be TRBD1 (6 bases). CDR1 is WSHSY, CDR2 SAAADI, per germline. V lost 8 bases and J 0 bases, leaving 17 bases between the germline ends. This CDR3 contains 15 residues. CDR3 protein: CASASRDTYSYEQYF. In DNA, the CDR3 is TGCGCCAGCGCAAGCCGGGACACCTACTCCTACGAGCAGTACTTC.

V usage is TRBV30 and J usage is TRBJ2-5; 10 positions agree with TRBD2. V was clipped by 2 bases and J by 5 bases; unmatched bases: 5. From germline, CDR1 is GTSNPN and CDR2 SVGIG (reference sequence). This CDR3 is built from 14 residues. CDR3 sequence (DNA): TGTGCCTGGAGTTTTAGCGGGGGGACGGAGACCCAGTACTTC. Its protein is CAWSFSGGTETQYF.

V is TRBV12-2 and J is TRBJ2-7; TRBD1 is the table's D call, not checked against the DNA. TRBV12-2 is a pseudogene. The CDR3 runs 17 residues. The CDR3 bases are TGTGCAAGTCGCTTAGAGCAGGGACAGGGTATGAGGTACGAGCAGTACTTC. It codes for CASRLEQGQGMRYEQYF.

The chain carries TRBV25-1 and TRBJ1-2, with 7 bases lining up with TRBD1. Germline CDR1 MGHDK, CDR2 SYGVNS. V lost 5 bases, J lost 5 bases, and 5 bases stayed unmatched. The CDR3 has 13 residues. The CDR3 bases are TGTGCCAGCAGTATCGGGACAGCTTATGGCTACACCTTC. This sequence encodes CASSIGTAYGYTF.

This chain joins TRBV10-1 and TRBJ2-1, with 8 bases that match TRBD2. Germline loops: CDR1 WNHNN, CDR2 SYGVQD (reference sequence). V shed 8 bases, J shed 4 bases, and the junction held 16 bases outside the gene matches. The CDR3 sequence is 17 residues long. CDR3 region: CASSKAGGPRAYNEQFF. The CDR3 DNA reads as TGCGCCAGCTCTAAGGCGGGGGGCCCCCGAGCGTACAATGAGCAGTTCTTC.

CDR3 amino acids: CASSPSAYEQYF. The CDR3, as DNA: TGTGCCAGCTCACCGTCAGCCTACGAGCAGTACTTC. The chain employs TRBV18 and TRBJ2-7; D is unresolved. Germline assignment: CDR1 KGHSH and CDR2 LQKENI. The CDR3 is 12 residues long. Trimming pared 3 bases from V and 2 bases from J, leaving 5 bases between. The full variable domain, its missing parts supplied by reference TRBV18 and TRBJ2-7, is NAGVMQNPRHLVRRRGQEARLRCSPMKGHSHVYWYRQLPEEGLKFMVYLQKENIIDESGMPKERFSAEFPKEGPSILRIQQVVRGDSAAYFCASSPSAYEQYFGPGTRLTVT.

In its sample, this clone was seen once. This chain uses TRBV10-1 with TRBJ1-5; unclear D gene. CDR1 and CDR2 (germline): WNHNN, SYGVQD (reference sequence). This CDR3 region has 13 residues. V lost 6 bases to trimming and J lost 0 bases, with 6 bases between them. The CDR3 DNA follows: TGCGCCAGCAGCGACCATAGCAATCAGCCCCAGCATTTT. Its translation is CASSDHSNQPQHF.

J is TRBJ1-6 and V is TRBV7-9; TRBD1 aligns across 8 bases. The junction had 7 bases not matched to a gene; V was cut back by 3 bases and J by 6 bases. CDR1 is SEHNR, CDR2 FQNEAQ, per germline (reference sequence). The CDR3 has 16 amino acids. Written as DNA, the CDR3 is TGTGCCAGCAGCTTCGAACAGGGGGTGGGTAATTCACCCCTCCACTTT. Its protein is CASSFEQGVGNSPLHF.

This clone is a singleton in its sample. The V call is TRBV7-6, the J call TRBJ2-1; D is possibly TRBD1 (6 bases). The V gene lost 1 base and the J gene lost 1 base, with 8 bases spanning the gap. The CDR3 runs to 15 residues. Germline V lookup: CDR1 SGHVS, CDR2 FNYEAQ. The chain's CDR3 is CASSLGTASYNEQFF. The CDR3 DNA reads TGTGCCAGCAGCTTAGGGACAGCTTCCTACAATGAGCAGTTCTTC.

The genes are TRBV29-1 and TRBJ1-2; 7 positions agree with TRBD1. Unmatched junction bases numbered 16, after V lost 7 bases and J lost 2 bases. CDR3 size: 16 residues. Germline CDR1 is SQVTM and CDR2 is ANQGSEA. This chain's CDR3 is CSGMTGPTNLNYGYTF. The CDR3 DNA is TGCAGCGGGATGACAGGGCCCACCAATCTCAACTATGGCTACACCTTC.

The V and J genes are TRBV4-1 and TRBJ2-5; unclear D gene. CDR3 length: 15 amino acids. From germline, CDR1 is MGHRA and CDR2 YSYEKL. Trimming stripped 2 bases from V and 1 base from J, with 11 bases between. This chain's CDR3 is CASSQPFTSQETQYF. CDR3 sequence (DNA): TGCGCCAGCAGCCAACCTTTCACATCCCAAGAGACCCAGTACTTC.

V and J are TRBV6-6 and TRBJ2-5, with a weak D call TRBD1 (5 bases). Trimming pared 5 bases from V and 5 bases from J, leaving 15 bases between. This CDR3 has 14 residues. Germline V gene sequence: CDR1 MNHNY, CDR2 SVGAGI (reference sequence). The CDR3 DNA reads TGTGCCAGCAGTCCTATAGGGGCGCGGGAGACCCAGTACTTC. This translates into CASSPIGARETQYF.

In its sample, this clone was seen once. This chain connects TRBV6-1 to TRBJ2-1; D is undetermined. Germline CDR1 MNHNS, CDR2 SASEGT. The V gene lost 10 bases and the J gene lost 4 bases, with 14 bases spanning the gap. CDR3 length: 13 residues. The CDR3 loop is CATSVLSYNEQFF. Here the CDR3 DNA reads TGTGCCACCTCCGTTTTGTCTTACAATGAGCAGTTCTTC.

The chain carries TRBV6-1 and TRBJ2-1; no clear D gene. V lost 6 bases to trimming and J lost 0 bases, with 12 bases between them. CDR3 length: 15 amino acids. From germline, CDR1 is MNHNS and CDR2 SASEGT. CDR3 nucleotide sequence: TGTGCCAGCAGGTCAGGCCCGAGCTCCTACAATGAGCAGTTCTTC. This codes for CASRSGPSSYNEQFF.

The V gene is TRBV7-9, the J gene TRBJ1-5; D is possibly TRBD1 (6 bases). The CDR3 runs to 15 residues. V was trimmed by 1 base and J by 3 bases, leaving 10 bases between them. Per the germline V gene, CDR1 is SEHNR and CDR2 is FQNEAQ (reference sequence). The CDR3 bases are TGTGCCAGCAGCTTAGACAGGGCCATCAATCAGCCCCAGCATTTT. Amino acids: CASSLDRAINQPQHF.

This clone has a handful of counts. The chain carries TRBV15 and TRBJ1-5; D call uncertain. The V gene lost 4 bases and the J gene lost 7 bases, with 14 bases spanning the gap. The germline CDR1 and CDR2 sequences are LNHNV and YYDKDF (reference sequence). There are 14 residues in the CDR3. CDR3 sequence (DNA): TGTGCCACCAGCACACGGACGGGCCGGCAGCCCCAGCATTTT. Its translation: CATSTRTGRQPQHF.

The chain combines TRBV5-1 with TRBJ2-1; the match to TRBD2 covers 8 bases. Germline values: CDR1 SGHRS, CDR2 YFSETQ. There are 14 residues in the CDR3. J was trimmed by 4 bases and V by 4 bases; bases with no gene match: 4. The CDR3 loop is CASSLGTRYNEQFF. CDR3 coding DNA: TGCGCCAGCAGCCTCGGGACTAGATACAATGAGCAGTTCTTC.

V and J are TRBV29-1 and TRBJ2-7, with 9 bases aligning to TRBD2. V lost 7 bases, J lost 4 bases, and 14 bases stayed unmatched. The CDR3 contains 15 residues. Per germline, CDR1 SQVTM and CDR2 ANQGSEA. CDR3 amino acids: CSATTGRGGEYEQYF. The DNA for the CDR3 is TGCAGCGCTACGACGGGCCGCGGGGGGGAGTACGAGCAGTACTTC.

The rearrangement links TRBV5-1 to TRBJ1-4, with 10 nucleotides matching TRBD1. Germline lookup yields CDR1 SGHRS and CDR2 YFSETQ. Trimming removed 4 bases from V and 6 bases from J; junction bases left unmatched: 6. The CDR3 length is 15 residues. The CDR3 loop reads CASSGAGTGDEKLFF. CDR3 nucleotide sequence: TGCGCCAGCAGCGGCGCCGGGACAGGGGATGAAAAACTGTTTTTT. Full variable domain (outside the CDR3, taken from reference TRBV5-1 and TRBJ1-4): KAGVTQTPRYLIKTRGQQVTLSCSPISGHRSVSWYQQTPGQGLQFLFEYFSETQRNKGNFPGRFSGRQFSNSRSEMNVSTLELGDSALYLCASSGAGTGDEKLFFGSGTQLSVL.

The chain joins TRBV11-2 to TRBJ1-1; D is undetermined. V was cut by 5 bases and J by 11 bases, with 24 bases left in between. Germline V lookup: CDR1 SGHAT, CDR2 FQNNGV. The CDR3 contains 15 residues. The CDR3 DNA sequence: TGTGCCAGCAGCCACGAAGAGAGTCTGCTCAAAACGGCTTTCTTT. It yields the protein CASSHEESLLKTAFF.

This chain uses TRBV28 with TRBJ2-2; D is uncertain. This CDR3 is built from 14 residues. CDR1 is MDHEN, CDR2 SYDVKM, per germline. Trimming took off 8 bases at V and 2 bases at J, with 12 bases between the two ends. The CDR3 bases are TGTGCCAGCTTACTGGACGGAAACACCGGGGAGCTGTTTTTT. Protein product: CASLLDGNTGELFF.